These T cell receptor beta chains were read from a single sample in a study of cytomegalovirus exposure and HLA in healthy donors. Assay used: immunoSEQ multiplex PCR; TCRdb lists only in-frame clones, some missing. This sample's table has about 190,000 clones. Sequencing used PBMCs. The origin of the receptors is a woman in her twenties or thirties in good health and CMV-seropositive. CDR3s include the opening cysteine and the closing phenylalanine or tryptophan. A D gene is named only where the DNA matches it firmly.

TRBV9	TRBJ1-3	NA	14	TGTGCCAGCAGCGCCTCTGAGTCTGGAAACACCATATATTTT	CASSASESGNTIYF
TRBV9	TRBJ1-2	TRBD1	15	TGTGCCAGCAGCCCTTTCGACAGGGAGAGTTATGGCTACACCTTC	CASSPFDRESYGYTF
TRBV6-4	TRBJ2-2	NA	13	TGTGCCAGCAGTCTAGCTGCCGCCGGGGAGCTGTTTTTT	CASSLAAAGELFF
TRBV2	TRBJ2-3	TRBD2	18	TGTGCCAGCGGCTGGGCTAGCGGGGCCCACGGGCGGGCAGATACGCAGTATTTT	CASGWASGAHGRADTQYF
TRBV5-6	TRBJ2-2	TRBD2	16	TGTGCCAGCAGAGCGGGACTAGCGAGGACCTCCGGGGAGCTGTTTTTT	CASRAGLARTSGELFF
TRBV5-4	TRBJ1-1	NA	15	TGTGCCAGCAACAGGTACGGGACAACTAACACTGAAGCTTTCTTT	CASNRYGTTNTEAFF
TRBV7-9	TRBJ2-3	TRBD2	15	TGTGCCAGCGCGGGGGGCAGGGCGGGTACAGATACGCAGTATTTT	CASAGGRAGTDTQYF
TRBV12-5	TRBJ2-5	NA	12	TGTGCTAGTGGTTTGGTTCGCGGGACCCAGTACTTC	CASGLVRGTQYF
TRBV27	TRBJ2-1	NA	15	TGTGCCAGCAGTCTGACAGGCTTATCCTACAATGAGCAGTTCTTC	CASSLTGLSYNEQFF
TRBV6-1	TRBJ2-7	TRBD2	15	TGTGCCAGCAGTGAAGCGGGGACTAGCGGGTACGAGCAGTACTTC	CASSEAGTSGYEQYF
TRBV2	TRBJ2-1	NA	15	TGTGCCAGCAGGCGGGACAGTAGCTCCTACAATGAGCAGTTCTTC	CASRRDSSSYNEQFF
TRBV5-8	TRBJ2-5	TRBD2	15	TGTGCCAGCAGCTTCGGGACTATTTCTTCTGAGACCCAGTACTTC	CASSFGTISSETQYF
TRBV7-2	TRBJ1-5	NA	15	TGTGCCAGCAGCAAGCAGGGTGTCGGCAATCAGCCCCAGCATTTT	CASSKQGVGNQPQHF
TRBV6-6	TRBJ2-5	TRBD2	16	TGTGCCAGCAGCCCCGGGAGGACGTTGGGTAAAGAGACCCAGTACTTC	CASSPGRTLGKETQYF
TRBV9	TRBJ2-1	NA	14	TGTGCCAGCAGTGCGACCGGGGGCTACAATGAGCAGTTCTTC	CASSATGGYNEQFF
TRBV19	TRBJ2-7	TRBD1	14	TGTGCCAGTAGCCGACAGGGCGGAGGCTACGAGCAGTACTTC	CASSRQGGGYEQYF
TRBV6-4	TRBJ2-5	NA	14	TGTGCCAGCAGCAAAACAGCATTCCAAGAGACCCAGTACTTC	CASSKTAFQETQYF
TRBV27	TRBJ2-3	TRBD2	15	TGTGCCAGCAGATTCGGGACTACTAGCACAGATACGCAGTATTTT	CASRFGTTSTDTQYF
TRBV5-1	TRBJ2-5	TRBD2	14	TGCGCCAGCAGCGCCTCACTAGCGGGGGGTTCCCAGTACTTC	CASSASLAGGSQYF
TRBV4-1	TRBJ1-1	NA	15	TGCGCCAGCAGCCAAGATCGAACGCAGGGCGCTGAAGCTTTCTTT	CASSQDRTQGAEAFF
TRBV10-3	TRBJ1-2	NA	13	TGTGCCATCACCCTGGACAGCAACTATGGCTACACCTTC	CAITLDSNYGYTF
TRBV5-1	TRBJ2-7	NA	18	TGCGCCAGCAGCTTGGTAGTATCCCCCACAGGGGGGGTGAACGAGCAGTACTTC	CASSLVVSPTGGVNEQYF
TRBV29-1	TRBJ2-7	TRBD1	13	TGCAGCGTGGGGGGACAGGGAAACTACGAGCAGTACTTC	CSVGGQGNYEQYF
TRBV11-2	TRBJ2-7	NA	13	TGTGCCAGCAGTCAGACGGAGGGGTCCGAGCAGTACTTC	CASSQTEGSEQYF
TRBV5-3	TRBJ2-5	NA	11	TGTGCCAGAAGCTTCCAGGAGACCCAGTACTTC	CARSFQETQYF
TRBV7-2	TRBJ2-5	NA	15	TGTGCCAGCAGCTTAGGCGGCGGGATACAAGAGACCCAGTACTTC	CASSLGGGIQETQYF